This T cell receptor (beta chain) derives from a study of cytomegalovirus exposure and HLA in healthy donors (TCRdb year 2017). Regarding the study in general: According to an earlier analysis of 587 of the donors, some 170 million T cells yielded some 110 million unique TCR beta sequences and about 300 Gb of sequence data. Both class I and class II loci were covered by HLA typing, at four-digit resolution. To study patterns of TCR occurrence, a later analysis re-analyzed previously published TCR beta repertoires from 666 donors and added high-resolution HLA genotyping. Across roughly 420 genotyped donors of the cohort, an average of approximately 240,000 unique TCR beta nucleotide sequences per donor were sequenced, and roughly a sixth of those sequences were non-productive. To predict cytomegalovirus infection status, the study brought together high-throughput TCR immunosequencing, statistical association of individual TCRs with disease status, and machine learning. Alongside the repertoire data, information on donor age, sex, ethnicity and CMV serostatus was compiled. In a later genetic analysis, genome-wide SNP genotypes for about 55% of the 666 donors were used, and that subset was treated as a discovery cohort. To decide whether each TCR beta V gene segment behaved as functional or pseudogenic, an earlier analysis of some 580 of the donors relied on high-throughput TCR beta sequencing. The aim of the study was to test whether cataloging public T cell receptors could identify signatures of past pathogen exposure. All discovery cohort repertoires had been generated on a single sequencing platform. The study used immunosequencing to profile the T cell repertoires of 666 subjects and linked those repertoires to cytomegalovirus serostatus. Because of strong linkage in the cohort, roughly five DR-DQ haplotypes were treated as single units for association and clustering. Rather than using new phenotypic data, the later analysis identified candidate immune exposures from TCR beta sequences and from how often those sequences occurred across donors. An early release that covered roughly 600 HLA-typed donors contained about 300 gigabases of sequencing data and 75 million to 100 million unique TCR sequences. The number of donors typed differed by locus, with 629-630 for A, B, C, DRB1 and DQB1, roughly 520 for DQA1, 600 to 610 for DPA1, and some 450 for DPB1. A separate validation cohort of roughly 130 different subjects was used in addition to the roughly 700-subject first cohort. Of the roughly 400 genotyped donors, approximately 83% fell in the genetic ancestry cluster associated with self-reported Caucasian donors. The paper's findings and limits, for the study overall: In a later analysis, the rate of TCR association differed among HLA loci, with DRB1 alleles having the most associated TCRs and HLA-C alleles having the fewest. Across donors, most TCR sequences were observed very rarely, whereas some public TCRs were present in many individuals. In a later analysis, several top co-occurrence clusters were reported to appear linked to parvovirus B19, influenza, CMV and Epstein-Barr virus. The sequencing pipeline was judged likely to have produced a cluster of highly shared sequence variants as a technical artifact. Compared with the approximately 670-donor mean, donors in an Asian-associated ancestry cluster had fewer N-insertions in productive TCRs, according to a later genetic analysis. In a later genetic analysis, a missense DCLRE1C variant was associated with V-gene and J-gene trimming of TCR beta chains, and the association was replicated in an independent cohort. Some IMGT-functional V segments, including TRBV6-2 and TRBV6-3, could not be told apart with the 87-base-pair reads, so those segments were excluded. In an earlier analysis of fewer than 700 of the donors, most TCR beta V segments appeared in productive rearrangements about 90% or about 30% of the time, broadly matching IMGT annotations. In this cohort, only TCR beta chains were sequenced, and detectable features were limited by the absence of alpha or paired-chain data. The only immune exposure information available for the cohort was CMV serostatus. A later analysis associated approximately 17,000 TCR beta sequences with specific HLA alleles at a false discovery rate of 0.05. Strong co-occurrence of HLA alleles, especially DR and DQ, made assigning TCR associations to individual alleles difficult. The classifier was reported to diagnose cytomegalovirus status with high specificity and sensitivity in both the original cohort and the validation cohort. The study gave a list of about 170 TCR beta chains associated with cytomegalovirus. HLA typing was unavailable for some donors at each locus, so association tests used only the typed subset. In a later analysis, HLA-associated TCR beta chains were found to be more clonally expanded and to have lower generation probabilities than equally common non-associated chains. Roughly 15 rarely observed V segments, including chromosome 9 orphons, were excluded from the earlier analysis of some 590 of the donors because counts were too low. A further reported finding was that TCR beta sequences accurately predicted the HLA-A and HLA-B alleles for most subjects in the first cohort. Linkage disequilibrium might explain the correlated functional status among segregating V segments, but an unknown experimental factor could not be excluded. It was suggested by the authors that the approach could potentially be generalized to other disease states and immunological phenotypes. A later analysis found that most CMV-associated TCR beta chains appeared HLA-restricted, with HLA associations seemingly driven largely by CMV exposure. Presence/absence analyses assumed roughly uniform sequencing depth across donors, an assumption that may not hold. In vitro tests confirmed that a few of the cytomegalovirus-associated TCR beta chains recognize cytomegalovirus antigens.

Preparation of the library involved the immunoSEQ multiplex PCR assay. For the multiplex PCR, a mixture combining 60 forward primers for TCR Vbeta segments and 13 reverse primers for TCR Jbeta segments was used. Amplification of the CDR3 region of rearranged TCR beta genes was performed with a multiplex PCR assay on genomic DNA. On the Illumina HiSeq System, the amplified TCR beta libraries were sequenced as 87-base-pair reads. Turning to the authors' computational methods: In a later analysis, approximately 74 million unique TCR beta chains were counted across the 500 to 850 repertoires, and roughly 9.9 million of these chains were shared by at least two donors. A nearest-neighbor algorithm error-corrected the raw reads and collapsed the reads into unique sequences, merging closely related sequences to remove PCR and sequencing errors. Alignment of CDR3 sequences to IMGT reference sequences was used to assign V, D and J gene segments. For a sequence to be retained, a match of at least six nucleotides was required to both a V gene segment and a J gene segment. A rearrangement was called productive if the CDR3 had no stop codons and remained in frame with V and J, and every other rearrangement was called non-productive. Following IMGT convention, CDR3 was defined as the stretch from the second conserved V-encoded cysteine up to the conserved J-encoded phenylalanine. The earlier analysis of roughly 590 of the donors excluded any sequence lacking an unambiguous match to a single V gene segment. An earlier analysis of several hundred of the donors called V segments functional above 56.7% productive rearrangements and segregating when the between-donor standard deviation exceeded 5%. A statistical classification framework was built for diagnosing cytomegalovirus status from the catalog of TCR beta chain sequences. V and J gene assignment, in a later analysis, came from comparing TCR nucleotide sequences with IMGT/GENE-DB human TR gene sequences. The TCRdist pipeline was used in a later analysis to assign CDR3 sequences and most-parsimonious VDJ recombination scenarios. In a later analysis, each TCR beta chain was defined by its CDR3 amino acid sequence together with its V-gene family, and reads without a unique V-gene family were excluded. As a way to deal with suspected cross-contamination and a sequencing artifact, a later analysis dropped nearly 600 nucleotide sequences that were highly shared and had low generation probability. In a later analysis, a clonal expansion index was calculated for each public chain from normalized within-repertoire ranks of inferred template counts. Generation probabilities in a later analysis came from a VDJ recombination model fitted to out-of-frame rearrangements, and those results were checked against IGoR. Hypergeometric tests were used in a later analysis to score TCR-TCR, TCR-HLA and TCR-CMV co-occurrence, with a repertoire-size bias correction applied to the TCR pairs. False discovery rates were estimated in a later analysis by permuting HLA or CMV assignments 20 times. A later analysis grouped co-occurring TCRs with DBSCAN, adding TCRdist sequence similarity when clustering within HLA-allele-positive subsets. Co-occurrence clustering excluded repertoires with fewer than 30,000 or more than 120,000 public chains, plus five with anomalous nucleotide sharing. TCRdb retrieved this table from immuneACCESS and kept in-frame rearrangements only. Not all clones are present; in checked studies, unresolved V genes account for under half, and no reason is known for the remainder. That table furnishes V, J and clone size, whereas the DNA furnished D and trimming. The table for this sample lists about 100,000 clones; 81% of them were counted only once. Approximately 3.9% of the sample comes from the top ten.

The germline V and J ends show losses of 6 bases and 7 bases respectively, and no gene match explains 11 bases of the junction. Based on the germline V gene, the CDR1 and CDR2 sequences are SGHTA and FQGNSA. From the cysteine through the phenylalanine, the CDR3 covers 15 amino acids. The entry retains the CDR3 DNA only, 45 bases that are in frame from base 1. The cohort was made up of roughly 670 healthy bone marrow donors. All cohort members were sampled while nominally healthy, although unrecorded immune exposures were likely present. The donor tested CMV seropositive, placing the donor among the 310 or so seropositive members of the cohort. Each donor provided a peripheral blood sample, and peripheral blood mononuclear cells were used for TCR beta sequencing. Genomic DNA extraction from the blood cell samples was performed with the Qiagen DNeasy Blood Extraction Kit. Comment on this clone: Its antigen specificity is not known. It has no much larger one-base neighbor in the sample; base qualities were not kept.

The sample consisted of PBMCs. This clonotype originated in a woman between 65 and 79 years old in good health and CMV-seropositive. The chain couples TRBV7-2 to TRBJ2-1; TRBD1 aligns with 8 central bases. Read as DNA, the sequence is TGTGCCAGCAGTTTTAGACAGGGGCGAGCGAATGAGCAGTTCTTC. This gives the protein CASSFRQGRANEQFF.